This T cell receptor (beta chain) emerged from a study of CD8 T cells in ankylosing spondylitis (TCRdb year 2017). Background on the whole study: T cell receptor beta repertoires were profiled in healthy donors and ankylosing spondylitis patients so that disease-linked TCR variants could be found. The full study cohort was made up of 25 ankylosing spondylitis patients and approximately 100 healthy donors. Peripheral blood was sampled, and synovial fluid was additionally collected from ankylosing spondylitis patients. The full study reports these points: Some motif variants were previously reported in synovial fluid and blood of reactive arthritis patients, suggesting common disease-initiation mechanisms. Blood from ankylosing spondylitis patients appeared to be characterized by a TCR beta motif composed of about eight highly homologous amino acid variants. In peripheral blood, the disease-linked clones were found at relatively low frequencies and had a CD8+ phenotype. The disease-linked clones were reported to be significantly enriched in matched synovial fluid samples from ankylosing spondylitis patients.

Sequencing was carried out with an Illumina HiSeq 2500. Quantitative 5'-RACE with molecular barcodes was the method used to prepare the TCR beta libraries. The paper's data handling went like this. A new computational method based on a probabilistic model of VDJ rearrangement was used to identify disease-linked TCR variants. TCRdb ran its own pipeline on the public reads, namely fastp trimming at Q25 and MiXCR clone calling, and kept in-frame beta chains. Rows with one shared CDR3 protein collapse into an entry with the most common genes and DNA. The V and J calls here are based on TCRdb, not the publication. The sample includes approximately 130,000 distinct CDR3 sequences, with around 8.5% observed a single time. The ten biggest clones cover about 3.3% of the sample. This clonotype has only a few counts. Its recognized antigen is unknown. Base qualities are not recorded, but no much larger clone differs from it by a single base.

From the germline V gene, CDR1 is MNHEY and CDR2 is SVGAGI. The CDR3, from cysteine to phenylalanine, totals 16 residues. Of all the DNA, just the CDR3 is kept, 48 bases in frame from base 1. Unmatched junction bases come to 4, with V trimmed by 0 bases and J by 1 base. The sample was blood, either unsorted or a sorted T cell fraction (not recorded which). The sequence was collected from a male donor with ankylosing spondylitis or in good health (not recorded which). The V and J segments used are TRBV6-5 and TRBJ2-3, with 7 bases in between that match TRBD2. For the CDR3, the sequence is CASSYSIAGGTDTQYF. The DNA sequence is TGTGCCAGCAGTTACTCGATTGCGGGAGGCACAGATACGCAGTATTTT.